Shown below are 23 T cell receptor beta chains from a single sample sequenced in a study of OX40 agonist ivuxolimab in advanced cancers. Sequencing was performed with immunoSEQ multiplex PCR; in TCRdb, only in-frame clones are kept and a portion is missing. The sample has approximately 100,000 clones, around nine tenths seen once. Sequences were derived from CD4+ or CD8+ T cells sorted from blood, sampled in a trial of the OX40 agonist ivuxolimab. The receptors here all came from an adult with an advanced solid tumor such as melanoma, head and neck, liver or kidney cancer.

The rearrangement links TRBV7-2 to TRBJ2-1; unclear D gene. V was pared by 5 bases and J by 5 bases, with 7 bases between. This CDR3 has 12 amino acids. CDR1 and CDR2 from the germline V gene are SGHTA and FQGNSA. CDR3 sequence reads: CASSPTDNEQFF. The CDR3 DNA sequence: TGTGCCAGCAGCCCCACTGACAATGAGCAGTTCTTC.

This chain connects TRBV27 to TRBJ1-2, with D tentatively TRBD1 (6 bases). CDR3 length: 13 amino acids. Germline V gene sequence: CDR1 MNHEY, CDR2 SMNVEV (reference sequence). V was clipped by 5 bases and J by 7 bases, with 14 bases between them. The DNA for the CDR3 is TGTGCCAGCAGTCCATGGGGGCAGGGTGGCTACACCTTC. Translated, it gives CASSPWGQGGYTF.

The chain employs TRBV19 and TRBJ2-3; possible D gene TRBD2, 6 bases. Looked up from germline, CDR1 is LNHDA and CDR2 is SQIVND (reference sequence). V was pared by 3 bases and J by 3 bases, with 7 bases between. This CDR3 has 13 residues. The CDR3 here is CASSMTRTDTQYF. In DNA, the CDR3 is TGTGCCAGTAGTATGACTAGGACAGATACGCAGTATTTT.

The rearrangement joins TRBV10-3 to TRBJ2-7; tentatively, D is TRBD1 (6 bases). The CDR3 covers 12 residues. CDR1 and CDR2 from the germline V gene are ENHRY and SYGVKD. With 4 bases removed from V and 7 bases from J, the gap between germline ends came to 11 bases. The CDR3 DNA is TGTGCCATCAGTGGGAACAGGGTAGAGCAGTACTTC. Amino acids: CAISGNRVEQYF.

This chain connects TRBV7-9 to TRBJ2-1; D might be TRBD2 (5 bases). The germline V gene has CDR1 SEHNR and CDR2 FQNEAQ (reference sequence). The CDR3 is made up of 13 amino acids. V gave up 0 bases and J gave up 10 bases, with 10 bases separating them. The CDR3: CASSLAWRAEQFF. The CDR3 DNA reads as TGTGCCAGCAGCTTAGCGTGGCGGGCCGAGCAGTTCTTC.

This clone has more than one count but fewer than ten. The chain recombines TRBV6-1 with TRBJ1-5, with a weak D call TRBD1 (5 bases). The germline CDR1 and CDR2 sequences are MNHNS and SASEGT. There are 17 residues in the CDR3. The germline V and J ends were trimmed by 2 bases and 4 bases, with 18 bases remaining between them. CDR3 amino acids: CASSEPEGRSANQPQHF. CDR3 bases: TGTGCCAGCAGTGAACCGGAGGGGAGGTCGGCGAATCAGCCCCAGCATTTT.

This clone was found once. V and J are TRBV5-5 and TRBJ2-1, with 12 bases that match TRBD2. V trimming: 6 bases; J trimming: 1 base; junction bases outside the gene matches: 5. The germline CDR1 and CDR2 sequences are SGHKS and YYEKEE (reference sequence). The CDR3 runs to 16 residues. The CDR3 sequence is CASTRLAGESYNEQFF. The CDR3 nucleotides read TGTGCCAGCACGCGACTAGCGGGAGAATCCTACAATGAGCAGTTCTTC. Using reference TRBV5-5 and TRBJ2-1 for the parts outside the CDR3, the full variable domain is DAGVTQSPTHLIKTRGQQVTLRCSPISGHKSVSWYQQVLGQGPQFIFQYYEKEERGRGNFPDRFSARQFPNYSSELNVNALLLGDSALYLCASTRLAGESYNEQFFGPGTRLTVL.

V is TRBV28 and J is TRBJ1-2; possible D gene TRBD1, 6 bases. The CDR3 totals 14 residues. The ends were cut back, 6 bases at V and 0 bases at J, with 11 bases in the middle. Germline-derived CDR1 and CDR2 are MDHEN and SYDVKM. In nucleotides, the CDR3 is TGTGCCAGCAGGCCAGGGGCGTCTAACTATGGCTACACCTTC. It codes for CASRPGASNYGYTF.

The chain carries TRBV6-1 and TRBJ2-1; maybe TRBD2 (5 bases). The germline V gene has CDR1 MNHNS and CDR2 SASEGT. V was shortened by 7 bases and J by 4 bases, with 17 bases between the two germline ends. This CDR3 region has 15 residues. The CDR3 DNA follows: TGTGCCAGCACGAGGGTGGAGGTAGAATACAATGAGCAGTTCTTC. Its protein product is CASTRVEVEYNEQFF.

The chain is built from TRBV10-3 and TRBJ1-5; D remains unclear. In germline, CDR1 is ENHRY, CDR2 SYGVKD. The CDR3 has 17 amino acids. V was trimmed by 4 bases and J by 4 bases, leaving 20 bases between them. The CDR3 region is CAISALERGNGNQPQHF. DNA of the CDR3: TGTGCCATCAGTGCTCTCGAACGGGGTAATGGTAATCAGCCCCAGCATTTT.

This chain uses TRBV28 with TRBJ1-5; D is unclear. The CDR3 sequence is 13 residues long. The germline V and J ends were trimmed by 6 bases and 15 bases, with 21 bases remaining between them. In germline, CDR1 is MDHEN, CDR2 SYDVKM. For the CDR3, the DNA is TGTGCCAGCAGACCGGACCCAAGTTCTTCAGGGCATTTT. Translation: CASRPDPSSSGHF.

This clone appeared a single time. The V gene is TRBV19, the J gene TRBJ1-3; 9 positions match TRBD1. The CDR3 totals 14 residues. The germline CDR1 and CDR2 sequences are LNHDA and SQIVND (reference sequence). V lost 6 bases and J lost 4; bases outside the gene matches: 4. CDR3 protein: CASRPGTGGNTIYF. The CDR3 DNA sequence: TGTGCCAGTAGGCCCGGGACAGGGGGAAACACCATATATTTT. The whole variable domain, filled in from reference TRBV19 and TRBJ1-3, reads DGGITQSPKYLFRKEGQNVTLSCEQNLNHDAMYWYRQDPGQGLRLIYYSQIVNDFQKGDIAEGYSVSREKKESFPLTVTSAQKNPTAFYLCASRPGTGGNTIYFGEGSWLTVV.

The chain recombines TRBV6-5 with TRBJ2-7; TRBD2 agrees at 14 bases. Germline-derived CDR1 and CDR2 are MNHEY and SVGAGI. CDR3 length: 15 residues. V lost 7 bases to trimming and J lost 4 bases; unmatched junction nucleotides: 6. Here the CDR3 reads CASTDGTSGRYEQYF. DNA for the CDR3: TGTGCCAGCACTGACGGGACTAGCGGGAGATACGAGCAGTACTTC.

The chain uses TRBV2 and TRBJ1-3; D is uncertain. The CDR3 is 15 residues long. CDR1 is SNHLY, CDR2 FYNNEI, per germline. The V gene lost 6 bases and the J gene lost 2 bases, with 14 bases spanning the gap. CDR3 protein: CASRRALSTGNTIYF. CDR3 DNA: TGTGCCAGCAGGAGGGCGCTCTCTACTGGAAACACCATATATTTT. Based on the CDR3 plus reference TRBV2 and TRBJ1-3, the full variable domain is EPEVTQTPSHQVTQMGQEVILRCVPISNHLYFYWYRQILGQKVEFLVSFYNNEISEKSEIFDDQFSVERPDGSNFTLKIRSTKLEDSAMYFCASRRALSTGNTIYFGEGSWLTVV.

CDR3 region: CASSFGMNNSPLHF. CDR3 bases: TGTGCCAGCAGCTTTGGGATGAATAATTCACCCCTCCACTTT. The rearrangement links TRBV7-8 to TRBJ1-6, with D uncertain. CDR3 length: 14 amino acids. The germline V and J ends were trimmed by 3 bases and 5 bases, with 8 bases remaining between them. Germline V gene sequence: CDR1 SGHVS, CDR2 FQNEAQ. The variable domain in full, with the rest retrieved from reference TRBV7-8 and TRBJ1-6, is GAGVSQSPRYKVAKRGQDVALRCDPISGHVSLFWYQQALGQGPEFLTYFQNEAQLDKSGLPSDRFFAERPEGSVSTLKIQRTQQEDSAVYLCASSFGMNNSPLHFGNGTRLTVT.

J is TRBJ2-3 and V is TRBV11-2; 10 bases are shared with TRBD2. Germline-derived CDR1 and CDR2 are SGHAT and FQNNGV. The V segment lost 8 bases and the J segment 7 bases; nucleotides outside the gene matches: 9. The CDR3 length is 14 residues. The DNA of the CDR3 is TGTGCCAGCGGATCTAGCGGGAGAGGAAATACGCAGTATTTT. Translating gives CASGSSGRGNTQYF.

The CDR3: CASSLPQGSGEKLFF. The CDR3 nucleotides read TGTGCCAGCAGCCTCCCTCAGGGGTCAGGTGAAAAACTGTTTTTT. The genes are TRBV28 and TRBJ1-4, with a possible D match to TRBD1 (6 bases). The CDR3 extends over 15 amino acids. V was trimmed by 6 bases and J by 7 bases, leaving 18 bases between them. The germline CDR1 and CDR2 sequences are MDHEN and SYDVKM.

This chain links TRBV4-3 with TRBJ2-7; TRBD2 agrees at 12 bases. The CDR3 sequence is 16 residues long. Germline V CDR1 and CDR2: LGHNA, YSLEER. V lost 1 base to trimming and J lost 5 bases; unmatched junction nucleotides: 6. The CDR3 reads CASSQGRTSGVHEQYF. In nucleotides, the CDR3 is TGCGCCAGCAGCCAAGGCCGGACTAGCGGGGTCCACGAGCAGTACTTC.

The chain couples TRBV27 to TRBJ2-5, with 8 bases lining up with TRBD2. V dropped 3 bases and J dropped 6; count of bases not matched to a gene: 9. The CDR3 extends over 15 amino acids. Germline CDR1 is MNHEY and CDR2 is SMNVEV (reference sequence). The CDR3 DNA sequence: TGTGCCAGCAGTTTCCGCGGACTAGCTGCCCAGACCCAGTACTTC. Amino acids: CASSFRGLAAQTQYF.

This clone was observed once. This chain joins TRBV4-2 and TRBJ2-2; 7 bases line up with TRBD2. Germline lookup yields CDR1 LGHNA and CDR2 YNFKEQ. The ends lost 0 bases at V and 6 bases at J; junction bases unmatched: 13. There are 18 residues in the CDR3. The DNA of the CDR3 is TGTGCCAGCAGCCAAGATTTGCTAGCGGCTACTAGGGCCGGGGAGCTGTTTTTT. It translates to CASSQDLLAATRAGELFF.

The rearrangement links TRBV19 to TRBJ2-1, with D perhaps matching TRBD2 (5 bases). The germline CDR1 and CDR2 sequences are LNHDA and SQIVND (reference sequence). This CDR3 spans 16 amino acids. With 1 base removed from V and 2 bases from J, the gap between germline ends came to 12 bases. The CDR3 loop reads CASSIATGWTYNEQFF. DNA of the CDR3: TGTGCCAGTAGTATAGCAACGGGGTGGACCTACAATGAGCAGTTCTTC.

This clone was recorded only once. The rearrangement uses TRBV5-1 and TRBJ2-6; perhaps D is TRBD1 or TRBD2 (5 bases each). CDR1 and CDR2 from the germline V gene are SGHRS and YFSETQ. Trimming cost V 6 bases and J 2 bases, with 6 bases left between them. This CDR3 comprises 13 residues. The CDR3 region is CASMGAGANVLTF. The DNA for the CDR3 is TGCGCCAGCATGGGGGCTGGGGCCAACGTCCTGACTTTC. The full variable domain, its missing parts supplied by reference TRBV5-1 and TRBJ2-6, is KAGVTQTPRYLIKTRGQQVTLSCSPISGHRSVSWYQQTPGQGLQFLFEYFSETQRNKGNFPGRFSGRQFSNSRSEMNVSTLELGDSALYLCASMGAGANVLTFGAGSRLTVL.

The chain recombines TRBV5-1 with TRBJ2-7; TRBD1 agrees at 8 bases. CDR1 is SGHRS, CDR2 YFSETQ, per germline. Losses at the gene ends were 3 bases for V and 9 bases for J; bases not matched to a gene: 8. This CDR3 contains 13 residues. The CDR3 bases are TGCGCCAGCAGCTACGGACAGGGAATGGTGCAGTACTTC. Protein sequence: CASSYGQGMVQYF.